Below, 19 T cell receptor beta chains from the same sample are listed, as sequenced in a study of cytomegalovirus exposure and HLA in healthy donors. TCRdb keeps only in-frame clones here, not all; method: immunoSEQ multiplex PCR. The sample holds about 140,000 clones, 88% seen once. The source material was PBMCs. The source of these receptors is a woman younger than 35 in good health and CMV-seropositive.

The CDR3 reads CASSLTSGFYNEQFF. CDR3 DNA: TGTGCCAGCAGCTTAACGTCAGGGTTCTACAATGAGCAGTTCTTC. V is TRBV11-2 and J is TRBJ2-1; possibly TRBD1 for D (5 bases). The V and J ends lost 2 bases and 3 bases respectively, with 11 bases between them. CDR1 is SGHAT, CDR2 FQNNGV, per germline. This CDR3 has 15 residues.

CDR3 amino acids: CASRRQGSTNEKLFF. In nucleotides, the CDR3 is TGTGCCAGCAGACGACAGGGGTCAACTAATGAAAAACTGTTTTTT. This chain links TRBV6-5 with TRBJ1-4; 8 bases are shared with TRBD1. Germline-derived CDR1 and CDR2 are MNHEY and SVGAGI. V lost 6 bases to trimming and J lost 0 bases; unmatched junction nucleotides: 3. The CDR3 contains 15 residues.

This sequence joins TRBV28 and TRBJ2-7; a possible D gene is TRBD1 (5 bases). The CDR3 sequence is 16 residues long. CDR1 and CDR2 (germline): MDHEN, SYDVKM. The V and J ends lost 5 bases and 0 bases respectively, with 17 bases between them. Here the CDR3 DNA reads TGTGCCAGCAGTAGCCTAGGGGCAGACAGCTCCTACGAGCAGTACTTC. Protein product: CASSSLGADSSYEQYF.

The V gene is TRBV18, the J gene TRBJ1-1, with a tentative D call TRBD1 (6 bases). CDR3 length equals 15 residues. The germline CDR1 and CDR2 sequences are KGHSH and LQKENI. Trimming took 6 bases from V and 3 from J, leaving 17 bases between them. CDR3 nucleotides: TGTGCCAGCTCCAACAAGGACAGACTCTACACTGAAGCTTTCTTT. Translation: CASSNKDRLYTEAFF. Drawing the rest from reference TRBV18 and TRBJ1-1, the complete variable domain is NAGVMQNPRHLVRRRGQEARLRCSPMKGHSHVYWYRQLPEEGLKFMVYLQKENIIDESGMPKERFSAEFPKEGPSILRIQQVVRGDSAAYFCASSNKDRLYTEAFFGQGTRLTVV.

This chain joins TRBV29-1 and TRBJ1-6; D possibly corresponds to TRBD1 (6 bases). The V gene lost 6 bases and the J gene lost 7 bases, with 13 bases spanning the gap. The CDR3 loop spans 13 amino acids. Germline values: CDR1 SQVTM, CDR2 ANQGSEA. The CDR3 DNA sequence: TGCAGCGTGGCAGGGGACCGAAATTCACCCCTCCACTTT. This codes for CSVAGDRNSPLHF.

The CDR3 loop reads CASSDRDNTEAFF. The DNA of the CDR3 is TGTGCCAGCAGTGACAGGGATAACACTGAAGCTTTCTTT. This chain joins TRBV6-1 and TRBJ1-1; TRBD1 might be the D (5 bases). The CDR3 length is 13 residues. CDR1 is MNHNS and CDR2 is SASEGT in the germline V gene. V gave up 3 bases and J gave up 2 bases, with 7 bases separating them.

The chain couples TRBV25-1 to TRBJ1-2; D not resolved. Between the trimmed V and J ends, which lost 10 bases and 8 bases, there was a span of 20 bases. The CDR3 sequence is 13 residues long. CDR1 is MGHDK, CDR2 SYGVNS, per germline. This chain's CDR3 is CATGPGRDGGYTF. In nucleotides, the CDR3 is TGTGCCACCGGGCCCGGTCGGGATGGGGGCTACACCTTC.

The gene calls are TRBV5-4 and TRBJ1-1; D is ambiguous. The CDR3 length is 13 residues. CDR1 is SGHNT, CDR2 YYREEE, per germline (reference sequence). V was trimmed by 3 bases and J by 7 bases, leaving 13 bases between them. The CDR3 is CASSYPGALEAFF. CDR3 bases: TGTGCCAGCAGCTACCCGGGAGCGCTTGAAGCTTTCTTT.

V gene TRBV14 combines with J gene TRBJ2-5; 9 nucleotides align to TRBD1. The germline CDR1 and CDR2 sequences are SGHDN and FVKESK. The CDR3 sequence is 16 residues long. After removal of 5 bases from V and 5 bases from J, the junction contained 12 bases not matched to a gene. CDR3 coding DNA: TGTGCCAGCAGCGGAACCGGGACAGGGTTTGCGGAGACCCAGTACTTC. This sequence encodes CASSGTGTGFAETQYF.

This clone was seen just once. V gene TRBV27 combines with J gene TRBJ1-2; TRBD1 aligns across 9 bases. V dropped 3 bases and J dropped 4; count of bases not matched to a gene: 18. The CDR3 spans 19 residues. CDR1 and CDR2 (germline): MNHEY, SMNVEV (reference sequence). CDR3 residues: CASSFNRGTGLRGGYGYTF. CDR3 in DNA: TGTGCCAGCAGTTTTAATAGAGGGACAGGGCTGAGAGGAGGCTATGGCTACACCTTC.

This clone has only one observation. CDR3 DNA: TGTGCCAGCAGCTTAGCGCTGGCTAGCGGGAGGGTAGGGGAGCAGTACTTC. The encoded protein is CASSLALASGRVGEQYF. The chain carries TRBV7-8 and TRBJ2-7; 12 bases map to TRBD2. Germline lookup yields CDR1 SGHVS and CDR2 FQNEAQ. Trimming at V came to 0 bases and at J to 7 bases, leaving 10 bases not matched to a gene. This CDR3 is 17 amino acids long.

This clone was picked up one time. The chain employs TRBV19 and TRBJ1-1, with D possibly matching TRBD1 (5 bases). The CDR3 loop spans 15 amino acids. Germline lookup yields CDR1 LNHDA and CDR2 SQIVND (reference sequence). Between the trimmed V and J ends, which lost 5 bases and 0 bases, there was a span of 13 bases. For the CDR3, the DNA is TGTGCCAGTAGTGGCCCCCCAGGGATGAACACTGAAGCTTTCTTT. Translating gives CASSGPPGMNTEAFF.

The chain recombines TRBV19 with TRBJ1-2, with a weak D call TRBD1 (5 bases). The germline gives CDR1 LNHDA, CDR2 SQIVND (reference sequence). The V gene lost 1 base and the J gene lost 5 bases, with 20 bases spanning the gap. This CDR3 is 17 amino acids long. In nucleotides, the CDR3 is TGTGCCAGTAGTATAGGAACGACAGCCCTAACTTTGTATGGCTACACCTTC. This encodes CASSIGTTALTLYGYTF.

The rearrangement joins TRBV18 to TRBJ1-2; 10 bases line up with TRBD1. Losses at the gene ends were 3 bases for V and 7 bases for J; bases not matched to a gene: 8. In germline, CDR1 is KGHSH, CDR2 LQKENI. The CDR3 runs 15 residues. The CDR3, as DNA: TGTGCCAGCTCACCCCGGACAGGGGGAAGCTCTGGCTACACCTTC. Amino acids: CASSPRTGGSSGYTF.

The rearrangement links TRBV5-6 to TRBJ2-4; 9 bases map to TRBD1. This CDR3 comprises 18 residues. The V segment lost 4 bases and the J segment 0 bases; nucleotides outside the gene matches: 11. In germline, CDR1 is SGHDT, CDR2 YYEEEE. DNA for the CDR3: TGTGCCAGCAGCGACGGACAGGGGATCTGGGAAGCCAAAAACATTCAGTACTTC. It translates to CASSDGQGIWEAKNIQYF.

This chain connects TRBV2 to TRBJ1-5; D not resolved. The CDR3 extends over 11 amino acids. Trimming pared 6 bases from V and 6 bases from J, leaving 6 bases between. Germline-derived CDR1 and CDR2 are SNHLY and FYNNEI. CDR3 DNA sequence: TGTGCCAGCAGGGAGAGTCAGCCCCAGCATTTT. Translated, it gives CASRESQPQHF.

This clone showed up just a few times. V usage is TRBV28 and J usage is TRBJ1-2; D is possibly TRBD1 (5 bases). CDR1 MDHEN and CDR2 SYDVKM come from the germline V gene. CDR3 size: 15 residues. With 5 bases removed from V and 3 bases from J, the gap between germline ends came to 16 bases. Here the CDR3 DNA reads TGTGCCAGCAGTCCCCATACAGGTGGTTACTATGGCTACACCTTC. This gives the protein CASSPHTGGYYGYTF.

This clone has just one count. V and J are TRBV7-2 and TRBJ1-2; D might be TRBD1 (5 bases). Germline values: CDR1 SGHTA, CDR2 FQGNSA. The CDR3 has 15 residues. Trimming removed 5 bases from V and 2 bases from J, with 15 bases in between. The CDR3 sequence: CASSPRMGHNYGYTF. For the CDR3, the DNA is TGTGCCAGCAGCCCCAGGATGGGGCACAACTATGGCTACACCTTC.

The chain employs TRBV6-1 and TRBJ2-7; 8 nucleotides agree with TRBD2. Trimming at V came to 5 bases and at J to 6 bases, leaving 12 bases not matched to a gene. Germline V gene sequence: CDR1 MNHNS, CDR2 SASEGT. The CDR3 loop spans 15 amino acids. Here the CDR3 reads CASSNPTYTSGEQYF. In DNA, the CDR3 is TGTGCCAGCAGTAACCCCACTTACACTAGCGGCGAGCAGTACTTC.